This record concerns one TCR beta chain sequence. Its antigen remains unknown. V lost 2 bases, J lost 10 bases, and 20 bases lay in between. Germline V gene data show CDR1 as MNHNY and CDR2 as SVGAGI (reference sequence). The CDR3 extends over 16 amino acids. This sample was taken from a study of shared clonotypes between healthy human individuals. Notes on the study in general: Of the naive CD4 clonotypes, about 5% were shared across several donors. Larger richness was generally estimated for naive than memory subsets.

This table comes from immunoSEQ multiplex PCR, and its TCRdb copy is limited to in-frame clones, with some not included. This sample has 950,000 to 1,100,000 clones, with around 78% found just once. Study donors comprised healthy, HIV-negative adults devoid of recent acute infection or vaccination. In the CD4+ fraction, cells were divided into CD45RA+ naive and CD45RA-negative memory subsets. The sequencing input was memory CD4+ T cells from PBMCs. Subset defined: CD45RA-negative fraction. This receptor was taken from a man in his late teens or twenties in good health. Some clones in this sample may be carry-over from other donors' samples. The chain links TRBV6-6 to TRBJ1-4; D may be TRBD1 (5 bases). The CDR3 nucleotides read TGTGCCAGCAGTTACGGAGATCCGTCCATTGGGGGAAAACTGTTTTTT. Its protein is CASSYGDPSIGGKLFF.